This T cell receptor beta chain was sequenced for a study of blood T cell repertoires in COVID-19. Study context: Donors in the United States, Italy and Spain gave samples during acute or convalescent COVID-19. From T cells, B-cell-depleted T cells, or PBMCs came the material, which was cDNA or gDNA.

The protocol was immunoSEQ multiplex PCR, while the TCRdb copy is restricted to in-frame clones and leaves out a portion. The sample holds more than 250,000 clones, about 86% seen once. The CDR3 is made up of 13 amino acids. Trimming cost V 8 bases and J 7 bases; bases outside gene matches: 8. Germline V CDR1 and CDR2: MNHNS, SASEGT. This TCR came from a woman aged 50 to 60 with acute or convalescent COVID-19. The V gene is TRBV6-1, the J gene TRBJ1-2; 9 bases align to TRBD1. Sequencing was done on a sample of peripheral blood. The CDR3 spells CASEFGTGLGYTF. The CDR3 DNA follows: TGTGCCAGCGAGTTCGGGACAGGGCTTGGCTACACCTTC.